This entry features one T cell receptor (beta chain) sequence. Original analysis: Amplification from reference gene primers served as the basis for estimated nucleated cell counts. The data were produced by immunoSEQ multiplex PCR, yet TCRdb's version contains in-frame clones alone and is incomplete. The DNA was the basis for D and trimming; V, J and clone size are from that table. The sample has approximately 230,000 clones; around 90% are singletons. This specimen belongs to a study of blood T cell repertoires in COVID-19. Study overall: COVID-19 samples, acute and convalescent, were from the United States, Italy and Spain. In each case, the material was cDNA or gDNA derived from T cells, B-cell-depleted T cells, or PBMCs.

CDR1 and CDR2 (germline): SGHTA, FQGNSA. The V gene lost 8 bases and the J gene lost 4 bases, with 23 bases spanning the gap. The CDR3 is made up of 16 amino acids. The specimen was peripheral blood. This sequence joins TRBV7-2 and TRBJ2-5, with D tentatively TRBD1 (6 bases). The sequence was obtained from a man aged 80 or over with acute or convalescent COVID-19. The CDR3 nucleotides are TGTGCCAGCTCCCCTGTCCAGGGGAGTTTAGGAGAGACCCAGTACTTC. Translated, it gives CASSPVQGSLGETQYF.